Listed here are 10 T cell receptor beta chains from one sample, sequenced in a study of CD8 T cells in ankylosing spondylitis. TCRdb redid the calling of the 5' RACE reads with MiXCR, one entry per CDR3 protein. The sample records approximately 300,000 distinct CDR3 sequences, about 20% being singletons. Sequenced material: blood, either unsorted or a sorted T cell fraction (not recorded which). The receptors stem from a female donor with ankylosing spondylitis or in good health (not recorded which).

This clonotype has a handful of counts. V usage is TRBV20-1 and J usage is TRBJ2-7; D remains ambiguous. Germline V CDR1 and CDR2: DFQATT, SNEGSKA (reference sequence). V dropped 0 bases and J dropped 3 bases, with 3 bases sitting between them. This CDR3 has 11 residues. CDR3 in DNA: TGCAGTGCTAGAGACCACTACGAGCAGTACTTC. It codes for CSARDHYEQYF.

This clonotype showed up just a few times. CDR3 nucleotides: TGCAGTGCTAGCGTTTTAAGGGGAGAGACCCAGTACTTC. Amino acids: CSASVLRGETQYF. J is TRBJ2-5 and V is TRBV20-1; D is perhaps TRBD1 (5 bases). The CDR3 totals 13 residues. CDR1 and CDR2 from the germline V gene are DFQATT and SNEGSKA (reference sequence). V was pared by 3 bases and J by 4 bases, with 12 bases between.

The V and J genes are TRBV27 and TRBJ1-2, with D hard to call. V lost 0 bases, J lost 5 bases, and 7 bases lay in between. This CDR3 is built from 13 residues. Looked up from germline, CDR1 is MNHEY and CDR2 is SMNVEV (reference sequence). CDR3 sequence reads: CASSLSIGYGYTF. For the CDR3, the DNA is TGTGCCAGCAGTTTATCGATTGGGTATGGCTACACCTTC.

V is TRBV24-1 and J is TRBJ2-3, with TRBD2 as a possible D gene (6 bases). The CDR3 covers 14 residues. With 9 bases removed from V and 4 bases from J, the gap between germline ends came to 16 bases. Per germline, CDR1 KGHDR and CDR2 SFDVKD. For the CDR3, the DNA is TGTGCCACCGCACCGGGACTCATGTCAGATACGCAGTATTTT. As protein: CATAPGLMSDTQYF.

The chain links TRBV7-6 to TRBJ1-4; the D gene is possibly TRBD1 (5 bases). This CDR3 is built from 19 residues. Between the trimmed V and J ends, which lost 5 bases and 0 bases, there was a span of 22 bases. From germline, CDR1 is SGHVS and CDR2 FNYEAQ. The CDR3 region is CASSPRMGTFGSTNEKLFF. The CDR3 DNA is TGTGCCAGCAGCCCGAGAATGGGGACCTTTGGGTCAACTAATGAAAAACTGTTTTTT.

The rearrangement uses TRBV4-1 and TRBJ2-3; D ambiguous. The CDR3 has 15 amino acids. Deletions cut 1 base from V and 0 bases from J, with 8 bases between. The germline CDR1 and CDR2 sequences are MGHRA and YSYEKL. CDR3 DNA sequence: TGCGCCAGCAGCCAAGCCCCCCCGAGCACAGATACGCAGTATTTT. It specifies CASSQAPPSTDTQYF.

The rearrangement links TRBV20-1 to TRBJ2-7; D might be TRBD1 (6 bases). The CDR3 spans 15 residues. The germline V and J ends were trimmed by 0 bases and 7 bases, with 19 bases remaining between them. From germline, CDR1 is DFQATT and CDR2 SNEGSKA (reference sequence). The CDR3 loop reads CSARDRQKGGREQYF. CDR3 sequence (DNA): TGCAGTGCTAGAGATCGCCAGAAAGGGGGTCGAGAGCAGTACTTC.

The chain carries TRBV6-1 and TRBJ2-5, with TRBD2 matching 7 bases. The CDR3 loop spans 14 amino acids. The ends lost 8 bases at V and 2 bases at J; junction bases unmatched: 8. Per germline, CDR1 MNHNS and CDR2 SASEGT. CDR3 sequence: CASGRGRGQETQYF. In nucleotides, the CDR3 is TGTGCCAGCGGGAGAGGGAGGGGTCAAGAGACCCAGTACTTC.

The V call is TRBV4-3, the J call TRBJ1-2, with TRBD1 matching over 9 bases. Germline loops: CDR1 LGHNA, CDR2 YSLEER. This CDR3 region has 15 residues. Unmatched junction bases numbered 5, after V lost 1 base and J lost 5 bases. This CDR3 reads CASSQGSGTGYGYTF. In DNA, the CDR3 is TGCGCCAGCAGCCAAGGTTCCGGGACAGGGTATGGCTACACCTTC.

The chain has TRBV15 and TRBJ2-1; 8 bases match TRBD2. V lost 5 bases, J lost 2 bases, and 8 bases stayed unmatched. CDR1 is LNHNV and CDR2 is YYDKDF in the germline V gene (reference sequence). CDR3 length: 16 amino acids. The CDR3 nucleotides read TGTGCCACCAGCCGCACAGCGGGGGTTCCCTACAATGAGCAGTTCTTC. It codes for CATSRTAGVPYNEQFF.